The TCR beta chain under discussion was sequenced for a study of T-cell reconstitution after alpha-beta-depleted transplantation in children. This clonotype was seen a few times. As it was prepared, the TCRbeta library received unique molecular identifiers. A single record per CDR3 protein comes from TCRdb applying MiXCR to the PCR reads. There are some 95,000 distinct CDR3 sequences in the sample; under 25% occur only once, and roughly a fifth lies in the top ten. CDR1 is DFQATT, CDR2 SNEGSKA, per germline (reference sequence). The V and J ends lost 3 bases and 2 bases respectively, with 4 bases between them. CDR3 length: 11 residues.

The V call is TRBV20-1, the J call TRBJ1-1; D ambiguous. Material: PBMCs, obtained before TCRalphabeta/CD19-depleted stem cell transplant. This receptor was identified in a boy under 10 years old with acute lymphoblastic leukemia, due to receive a stem cell transplant. The CDR3, as DNA: TGCAGTGCTAGGGGTAACACTGAAGCTTTCTTT. This codes for CSARGNTEAFF.